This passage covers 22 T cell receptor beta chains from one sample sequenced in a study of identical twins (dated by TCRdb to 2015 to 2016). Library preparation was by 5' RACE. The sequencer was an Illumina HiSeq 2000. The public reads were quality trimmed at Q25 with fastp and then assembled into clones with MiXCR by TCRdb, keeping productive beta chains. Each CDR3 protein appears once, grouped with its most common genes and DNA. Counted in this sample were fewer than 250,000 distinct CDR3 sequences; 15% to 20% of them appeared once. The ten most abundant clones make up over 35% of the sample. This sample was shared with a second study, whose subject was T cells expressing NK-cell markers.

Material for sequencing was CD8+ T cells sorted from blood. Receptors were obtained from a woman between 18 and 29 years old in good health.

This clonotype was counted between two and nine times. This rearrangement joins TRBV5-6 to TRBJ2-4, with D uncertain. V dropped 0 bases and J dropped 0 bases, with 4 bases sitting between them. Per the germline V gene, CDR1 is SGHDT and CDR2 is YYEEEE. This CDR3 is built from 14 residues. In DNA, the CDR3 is TGTGCCAGCAGCTTGGGGGTAGCCAAAAACATTCAGTACTTC. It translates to CASSLGVAKNIQYF. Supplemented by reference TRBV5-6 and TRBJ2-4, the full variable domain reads DAGVTQSPTHLIKTRGQQVTLRCSPKSGHDTVSWYQQALGQGPQFIFQYYEEEERQRGNFPDRFSGHQFPNYSSELNVNALLLGDSALYLCASSLGVAKNIQYFGAGTRLSVL.

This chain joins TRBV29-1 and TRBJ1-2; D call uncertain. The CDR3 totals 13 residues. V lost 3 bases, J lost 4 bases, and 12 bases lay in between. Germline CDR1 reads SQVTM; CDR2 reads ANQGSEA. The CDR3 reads CSVDFSDAYGYTF. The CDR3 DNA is TGCAGCGTTGATTTTTCCGACGCCTATGGCTACACCTTC.

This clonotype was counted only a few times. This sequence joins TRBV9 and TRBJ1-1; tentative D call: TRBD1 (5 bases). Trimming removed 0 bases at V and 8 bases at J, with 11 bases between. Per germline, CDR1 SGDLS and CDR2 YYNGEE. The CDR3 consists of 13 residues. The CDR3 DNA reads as TGTGCCAGCAGCGTAGTACTTGCAGGGGAAGCTTTCTTT. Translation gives CASSVVLAGEAFF. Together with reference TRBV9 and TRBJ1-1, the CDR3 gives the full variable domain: DSGVTQTPKHLITATGQRVTLRCSPRSGDLSVYWYQQSLDQGLQFLIQYYNGEERAKGNILERFSAQQFPDLHSELNLSSLELGDSALYFCASSVVLAGEAFFGQGTRLTVV.

CDR3 protein: CASSLFPEASEQYF. In DNA, the CDR3 is TGCGCCAGCAGCTTGTTCCCAGAGGCGAGCGAGCAGTACTTC. V gene TRBV5-1 combines with J gene TRBJ2-7; no reliable D call. With 1 base removed from V and 6 bases from J, the gap between germline ends came to 14 bases. This CDR3 contains 14 residues. Looked up from germline, CDR1 is SGHRS and CDR2 is YFSETQ.

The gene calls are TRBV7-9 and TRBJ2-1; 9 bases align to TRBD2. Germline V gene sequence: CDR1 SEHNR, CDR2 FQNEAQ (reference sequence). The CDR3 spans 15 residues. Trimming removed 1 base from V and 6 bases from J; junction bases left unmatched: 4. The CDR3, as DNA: TGTGCCAGCAGCTTAGGGCGGGGGGGTCTCAATGAGCAGTTCTTC. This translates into CASSLGRGGLNEQFF.

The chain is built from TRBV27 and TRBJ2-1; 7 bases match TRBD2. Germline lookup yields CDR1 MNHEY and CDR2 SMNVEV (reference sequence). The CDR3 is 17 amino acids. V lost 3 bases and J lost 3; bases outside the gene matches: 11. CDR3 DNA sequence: TGTGCCAGCAGTTTTGGTTCGTCGGGACTACTCTACAATGAGCAGTTCTTC. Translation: CASSFGSSGLLYNEQFF.

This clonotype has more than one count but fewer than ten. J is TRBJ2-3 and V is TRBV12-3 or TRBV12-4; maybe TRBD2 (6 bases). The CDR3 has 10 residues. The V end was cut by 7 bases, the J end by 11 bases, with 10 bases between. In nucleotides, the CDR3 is TGTGCCAGCATGCGGGACCAGCAGTATTTT. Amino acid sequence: CASMRDQQYF.

CDR3: CASSLAGRTGELFF. The CDR3 region has the DNA TGTGCCAGCAGCTTGGCCGGTCGCACCGGGGAGCTGTTTTTT. V is TRBV5-6 and J is TRBJ2-2; the D is unclear. V was cut by 0 bases and J by 4 bases, with 7 bases left in between. Per the germline V gene, CDR1 is SGHDT and CDR2 is YYEEEE. CDR3 length: 14 amino acids. Full variable domain (outside the CDR3, taken from reference TRBV5-6 and TRBJ2-2): DAGVTQSPTHLIKTRGQQVTLRCSPKSGHDTVSWYQQALGQGPQFIFQYYEEEERQRGNFPDRFSGHQFPNYSSELNVNALLLGDSALYLCASSLAGRTGELFFGEGSRLTVL.

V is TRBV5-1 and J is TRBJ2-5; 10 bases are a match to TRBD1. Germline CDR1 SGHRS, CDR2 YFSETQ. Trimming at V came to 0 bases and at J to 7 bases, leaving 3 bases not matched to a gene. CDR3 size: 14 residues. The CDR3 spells CASSLVGQGGTQYF. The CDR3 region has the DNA TGCGCCAGCAGCTTGGTCGGACAGGGGGGGACCCAGTACTTC. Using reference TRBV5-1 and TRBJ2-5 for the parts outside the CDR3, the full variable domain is KAGVTQTPRYLIKTRGQQVTLSCSPISGHRSVSWYQQTPGQGLQFLFEYFSETQRNKGNFPGRFSGRQFSNSRSEMNVSTLELGDSALYLCASSLVGQGGTQYFGPGTRLLVL.

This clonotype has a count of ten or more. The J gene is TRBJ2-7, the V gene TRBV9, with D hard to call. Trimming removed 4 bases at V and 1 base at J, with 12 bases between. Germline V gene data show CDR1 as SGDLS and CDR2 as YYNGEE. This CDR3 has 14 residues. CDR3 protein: CASSHVDGSYEQYF. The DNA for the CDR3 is TGTGCCAGCAGCCATGTCGATGGTTCCTACGAGCAGTACTTC.

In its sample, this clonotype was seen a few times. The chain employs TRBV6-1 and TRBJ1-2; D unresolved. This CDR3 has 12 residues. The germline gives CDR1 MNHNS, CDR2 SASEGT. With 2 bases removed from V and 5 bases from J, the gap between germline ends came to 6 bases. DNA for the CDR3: TGTGCCAGCAGTGAAATGGGGTATGGCTACACCTTC. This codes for CASSEMGYGYTF.

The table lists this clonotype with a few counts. This chain's CDR3 is CASGLVQGSNTEAFF. CDR3 DNA: TGTGCTAGTGGTTTGGTCCAGGGCTCGAACACTGAAGCTTTCTTT. V gene TRBV12-5 combines with J gene TRBJ1-1; a possible D gene is TRBD1 (5 bases). The germline gives CDR1 LGHNT, CDR2 FRNRAP. V was trimmed by 0 bases and J by 1 base, leaving 9 bases between them. This CDR3 is 15 amino acids long.

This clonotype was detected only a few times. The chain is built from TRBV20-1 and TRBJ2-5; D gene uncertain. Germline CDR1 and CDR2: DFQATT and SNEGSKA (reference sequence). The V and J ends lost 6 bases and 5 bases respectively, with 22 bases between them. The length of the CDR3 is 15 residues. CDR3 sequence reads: CSARRTDPSWETQYF. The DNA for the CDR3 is TGCAGTGCCCGGCGGACGGACCCCTCTTGGGAGACCCAGTACTTC.

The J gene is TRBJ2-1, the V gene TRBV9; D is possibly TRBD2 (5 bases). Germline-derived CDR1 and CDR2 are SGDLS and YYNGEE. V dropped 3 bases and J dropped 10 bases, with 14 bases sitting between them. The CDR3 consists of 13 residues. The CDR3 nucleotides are TGTGCCAGCAGCGAGCGGCGATCACAGGAGCAGTTCTTC. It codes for CASSERRSQEQFF.

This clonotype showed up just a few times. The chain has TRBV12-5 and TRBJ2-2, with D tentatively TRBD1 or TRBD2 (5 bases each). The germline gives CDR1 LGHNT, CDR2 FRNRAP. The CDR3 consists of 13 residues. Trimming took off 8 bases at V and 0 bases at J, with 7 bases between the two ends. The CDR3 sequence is CASLGANTGELFF. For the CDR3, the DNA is TGTGCTAGTCTGGGGGCGAACACCGGGGAGCTGTTTTTT.

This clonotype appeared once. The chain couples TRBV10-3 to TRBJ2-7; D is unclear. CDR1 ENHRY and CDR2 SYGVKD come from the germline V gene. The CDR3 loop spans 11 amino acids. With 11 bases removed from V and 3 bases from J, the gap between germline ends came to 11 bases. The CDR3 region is CASTDGYEQYF. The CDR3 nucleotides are TGTGCCTCAACGGACGGCTACGAGCAGTACTTC.

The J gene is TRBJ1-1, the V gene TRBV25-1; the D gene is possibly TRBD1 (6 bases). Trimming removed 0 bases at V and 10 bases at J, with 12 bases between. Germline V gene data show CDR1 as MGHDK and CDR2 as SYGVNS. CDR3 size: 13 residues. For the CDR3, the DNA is TGTGCCAGCAGTGAATACGGGGGGCTCGGAGCTTTCTTT. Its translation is CASSEYGGLGAFF.

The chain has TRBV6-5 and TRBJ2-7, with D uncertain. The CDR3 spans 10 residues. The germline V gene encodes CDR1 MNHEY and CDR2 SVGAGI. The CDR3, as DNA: TGTGCCAGCAGTACCGGACCGCGAACGGTC. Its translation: CASSTGPRTV.

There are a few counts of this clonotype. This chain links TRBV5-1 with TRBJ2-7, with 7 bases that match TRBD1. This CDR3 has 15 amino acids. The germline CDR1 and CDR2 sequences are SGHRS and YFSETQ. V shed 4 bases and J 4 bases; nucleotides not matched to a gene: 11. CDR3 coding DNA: TGCGCCAGCAGCGTGGGACAGTCGAGGGATTACGAGCAGTACTTC. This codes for CASSVGQSRDYEQYF.

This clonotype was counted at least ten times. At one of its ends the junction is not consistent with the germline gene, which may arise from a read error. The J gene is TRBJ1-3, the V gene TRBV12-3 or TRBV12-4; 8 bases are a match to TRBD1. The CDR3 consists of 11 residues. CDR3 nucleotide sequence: TGTGCCAGCAGTGACGGACAGGGCCAGCCGTTT. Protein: CASSDGQGQPF.

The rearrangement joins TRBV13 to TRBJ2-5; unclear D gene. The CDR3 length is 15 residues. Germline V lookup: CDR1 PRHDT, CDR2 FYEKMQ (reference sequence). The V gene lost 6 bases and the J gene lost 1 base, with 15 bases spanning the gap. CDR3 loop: CASSNHLGSQETQYF. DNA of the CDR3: TGTGCCAGCAGTAACCACCTGGGCAGCCAAGAGACCCAGTACTTC.

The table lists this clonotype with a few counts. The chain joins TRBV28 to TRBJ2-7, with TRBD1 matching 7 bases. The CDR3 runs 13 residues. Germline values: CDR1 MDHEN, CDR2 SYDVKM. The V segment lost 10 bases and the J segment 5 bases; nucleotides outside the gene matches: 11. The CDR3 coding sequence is TGTGCCACCTACGGGACAGCCTATGACGAGCAGTACTTC. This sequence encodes CATYGTAYDEQYF.